The 20 T cell receptor beta chains reported below all come from one sample, sequenced in a study of Graves' ophthalmopathy and Graves' hyperthyroidism. Using RNA transcripts, the TCR beta CDR3 regions were amplified. First-round RT-PCR with HTBI primers preceded a second-round multiplex PCR. TCRdb redid the calling of the multiplex PCR reads with MiXCR, one entry per CDR3 protein. The sample holds hundreds of thousands of distinct CDR3 sequences, around 45% seen once. Sequenced input: peripheral blood. The receptors were gathered from an adult man with Graves' ophthalmopathy.

V is TRBV2 and J is TRBJ1-2, with no clear D. Looked up from germline, CDR1 is SNHLY and CDR2 is FYNNEI. CDR3 size: 14 residues. Trimming left V 4 bases short and J 2 bases short, with 11 bases between. CDR3 DNA: TGTGCCAGCAGTGCAGAAGGGTCCAACTATGGCTACACCTTC. This encodes CASSAEGSNYGYTF.

CDR3: CATSSGKGPRQPQHF. The CDR3 DNA reads as TGTGCCACCAGCAGTGGGAAAGGCCCCCGTCAGCCCCAGCATTTT. The rearrangement joins TRBV15 to TRBJ1-5; D is unclear. Between the trimmed V and J ends, which lost 3 bases and 6 bases, there was a span of 15 bases. The CDR3 contains 15 residues. Germline loops: CDR1 LNHNV, CDR2 YYDKDF (reference sequence).

This clonotype was found once. The chain has TRBV28 and TRBJ1-2, with D perhaps TRBD1 (5 bases). From germline, CDR1 is MDHEN and CDR2 SYDVKM. The CDR3 has 16 residues. V shed 3 bases and J shed 7 bases, with 21 bases lying between them. This CDR3 reads CASSFPFGGARPGYTF. DNA of the CDR3: TGTGCCAGCAGTTTTCCCTTTGGCGGGGCGCGCCCTGGCTACACCTTC.

This clonotype has only a few counts. The rearrangement links TRBV20-1 to TRBJ2-7, with TRBD1 identical over 9 bases. V lost 6 bases to trimming and J lost 6 bases; unmatched junction nucleotides: 6. The CDR3 is 12 residues long. In germline, CDR1 is DFQATT, CDR2 SNEGSKA (reference sequence). Written as DNA, the CDR3 is TGCAGTGCGAGACAGGGGGATCGCGAGCAGTACTTC. Translated: CSARQGDREQYF.

This clonotype came up a few times. The chain has TRBV10-3 and TRBJ2-7; no clear D gene. CDR1 and CDR2 from the germline V gene are ENHRY and SYGVKD. The CDR3 contains 11 residues. Trimming took 4 bases from V and 5 from J, leaving 6 bases between them. This chain's CDR3 is CAISARNEQYF. The CDR3 region has the DNA TGTGCCATCAGTGCCAGGAACGAGCAGTACTTC.

This chain links TRBV6-5 with TRBJ1-2; D is ambiguous. This CDR3 contains 14 residues. The V gene's germline CDR1 is MNHEY and CDR2 SVGAGI. The germline V and J ends were trimmed by 6 bases and 1 base, with 12 bases remaining between them. The CDR3 DNA is TGTGCCAGCAGGGGTCTGAACTTTAACTATGGCTACACCTTC. Protein sequence: CASRGLNFNYGYTF.

This clonotype has a handful of counts. The genes are TRBV25-1 and TRBJ2-5; 13 bases are shared with TRBD2. V shed 3 bases, J shed 5 bases, and the junction held 12 bases outside the gene matches. Per the germline V gene, CDR1 is MGHDK and CDR2 is SYGVNS. The CDR3 has 18 amino acids. In DNA form, the CDR3 reads TGTGCCAGCAGTGACCCCCAGGGGACTAGCGGGGTAGGGGAGACCCAGTACTTC. Translated: CASSDPQGTSGVGETQYF. The complete variable domain, with remaining parts taken from reference TRBV25-1 and TRBJ2-5, reads EADIYQTPRYLVIGTGKKITLECSQTMGHDKMYWYQQDPGMELHLIHYSYGVNSTEKGDLSSESTVSRIRTEHFPLTLESARPSHTSQYLCASSDPQGTSGVGETQYFGPGTRLLVL.

The chain has TRBV4-1 and TRBJ2-7; 8 positions match TRBD1. The CDR3 covers 15 residues. J lost 5 bases, V lost 3 bases, and 9 bases had no gene match. CDR1 is MGHRA, CDR2 YSYEKL, per germline. In nucleotides, the CDR3 is TGCGCCAGCAGCCAGCCCGGGACAGGATCGCACGAGCAGTACTTC. It yields the protein CASSQPGTGSHEQYF.

This chain links TRBV10-3 with TRBJ2-3; 12 bases agree with TRBD2. J was trimmed by 4 bases and V by 7 bases; bases with no gene match: 6. Germline CDR1 and CDR2: ENHRY and SYGVKD. The CDR3 has 15 residues. CDR3 DNA: TGTGCCATCACCGCTAGCGGGGGGGCCGCAGATACGCAGTATTTT. It specifies CAITASGGAADTQYF.

The V call is TRBV28, the J call TRBJ2-7, with 13 bases matching TRBD2. Germline V gene sequence: CDR1 MDHEN, CDR2 SYDVKM. With 2 bases clipped from V and 3 bases from J, the junction kept 4 bases outside the gene matches. The length of the CDR3 is 16 residues. CDR3 in amino acids: CASSLIRTSGGYEQYF. The CDR3 DNA is TGTGCCAGCAGTTTAATTAGGACTAGCGGGGGCTACGAGCAGTACTTC. Combining the CDR3 with reference TRBV28 and TRBJ2-7 gives the whole variable domain DVKVTQSSRYLVKRTGEKVFLECVQDMDHENMFWYRQDPGLGLRLIYFSYDVKMKEKGDIPEGYSVSREKKERFSLILESASTNQTSMYLCASSLIRTSGGYEQYFGPGTRLTVT.

Only one count was recorded for this clonotype. A read error may explain this, as a much larger clone is one base away. This chain joins TRBV29-1 and TRBJ1-6; no firm D call. Germline CDR1 SQVTM, CDR2 ANQGSEA. This CDR3 is built from 12 residues. Written as DNA, the CDR3 is TGCAACGTCACAGTTGGGAACTCACCCCTCCACTTT. It yields the protein CNVTVGNSPLHF. Using reference TRBV29-1 and TRBJ1-6 for the parts outside the CDR3, the full variable domain is SAVISQKPSRDICQRGTSLTIQCQVDSQVTMMFWYRQQPGQSLTLIATANQGSEATYESGFVIDKFPISRPNLTFSTLTVSNMSPEDSSIYLCNVTVGNSPLHFGNGTRLTVT.

V is TRBV19 and J is TRBJ1-1; D is possibly TRBD1 (5 bases). CDR3 length equals 14 residues. The germline V gene has CDR1 LNHDA and CDR2 SQIVND (reference sequence). V shed 3 bases and J shed 1 base, with 9 bases lying between them. The CDR3 is CASSMVGQNTEAFF. CDR3 nucleotide sequence: TGTGCCAGTAGTATGGTCGGACAGAACACTGAAGCTTTCTTT.

This chain uses TRBV6-5 with TRBJ2-7, with D perhaps given as TRBD1 or TRBD2 (5 bases each). The CDR3 extends over 13 amino acids. Per the germline V gene, CDR1 is MNHEY and CDR2 is SVGAGI. Deletions cut 5 bases from V and 3 bases from J, with 11 bases between. CDR3 coding DNA: TGTGCCAGCAGTGGGACGCAGTACTACGAGCAGTACTTC. Protein product: CASSGTQYYEQYF.

Comments on this clonotype: Germline and junction disagree at one end, which may indicate a read error. The chain links TRBV7-9 to TRBJ2-7, with TRBD1 identical over 10 bases. CDR1 SEHNR and CDR2 FQNEAQ come from the germline V gene (reference sequence). The CDR3 loop spans 15 amino acids. The CDR3, as DNA: TGCGCCAGCAGCCAACGACAGGGGGCTGTTTACGAGCAGTACTTC. It codes for CASSQRQGAVYEQYF.

This chain links TRBV6-5 with TRBJ2-7, with a tentative D call TRBD2 (5 bases). CDR1 and CDR2 from the germline V gene are MNHEY and SVGAGI. This CDR3 is built from 13 residues. Trimming took 5 bases from V and 5 from J, leaving 13 bases between them. The CDR3 DNA sequence: TGTGCCAGCAGTCCTCGAGGGATCCACGAGCAGTACTTC. Amino acid sequence: CASSPRGIHEQYF.

The chain links TRBV2 to TRBJ2-7, with TRBD2 identical over 9 bases. The length of the CDR3 is 16 residues. V shed 5 bases and J 2 bases; nucleotides not matched to a gene: 10. CDR1 SNHLY and CDR2 FYNNEI come from the germline V gene. The CDR3 bases are TGTGCCAGCAGTCTCTCTGCAGCGGGGGGCACCTACGAGCAGTACTTC. As protein: CASSLSAAGGTYEQYF.

As for this clonotype: No conserved phenylalanine or tryptophan ends this CDR3, so it is likely a read error. V is TRBV2 and J is TRBJ1-1, with TRBD1 as a possible D gene (6 bases). CDR1 SNHLY and CDR2 FYNNEI come from the germline V gene. V was cut by 5 bases and J by 2 bases, with 9 bases left in between. This CDR3 contains 13 residues. The CDR3 protein is CASSPTGNTEAFS. In DNA form, the CDR3 reads TGTGCCAGCAGTCCGACAGGAAACACTGAAGCTTTCTCT.

The V gene is TRBV29-1, the J gene TRBJ2-7, with D possibly TRBD1 on 6 matching bases. CDR1 and CDR2 from the germline V gene are SQVTM and ANQGSEA. The CDR3 length is 14 residues. The V gene lost 4 bases and the J gene lost 2 bases, with 15 bases spanning the gap. The CDR3 loop is CSVGHGDTPYEQYF. The CDR3 DNA follows: TGCAGCGTTGGGCATGGGGACACCCCCTACGAGCAGTACTTC.

This clonotype came up a few times. The rearrangement uses TRBV29-1 and TRBJ2-5, with D possibly TRBD2 on 7 matching bases. Trimming took off 6 bases at V and 3 bases at J, with 14 bases between the two ends. Germline V gene lookup returns CDR1 SQVTM and CDR2 ANQGSEA. The CDR3 has 13 residues. Here the CDR3 reads CSVERGAEETQYF. DNA for the CDR3: TGCAGCGTCGAACGGGGGGCCGAAGAGACCCAGTACTTC.

Notes on this clonotype: The conserved final phenylalanine or tryptophan is absent from the CDR3, which likely points to a read error. The DNA is omitted, as the CDR3 cannot be located on it reliably, and the CDR3 follows TCRdb's listing. The gene calls are TRBV5-5 and TRBJ2-6. From its first to its last residue, the CDR3 has 15 amino acids. The germline gives CDR1 SGHKS, CDR2 YYEKEE (reference sequence). The CDR3 here is CASSFSDSGANVLVL.